Each of the 20 T cell receptor beta chains below was sequenced from the same sample in a study of blood T cell repertoires in COVID-19. Profiled with immunoSEQ multiplex PCR; TCRdb holds only in-frame clones, not every one. The top ten hold about 6.9% of the sample, which has nearly 200,000 clones, 70% to 85% seen once. The source material was peripheral blood. These receptors originate from a human donor with acute or convalescent COVID-19. The donor label of this sample is uncertain.

The V and J genes are TRBV12-3 or TRBV12-4 and TRBJ2-1; TRBD2 agrees at 11 bases. V was clipped by 1 base and J by 14 bases; unmatched bases: 4. The CDR3 is 13 residues long. CDR3 bases: TGTGCCAGCAGTTTAGTAGCGGGAGGGCCAAAGTTCTTC. This translates into CASSLVAGGPKFF.

V usage is TRBV5-1 and J usage is TRBJ1-1, with 8 bases aligning to TRBD1. V was pared by 1 base and J by 6 bases, with 2 bases of the junction left unmatched. This CDR3 has 13 residues. Germline loops: CDR1 SGHRS, CDR2 YFSETQ. In DNA, the CDR3 is TGCGCCAGCAGCTTGATACAGGGGGCTGAAGCTTTCTTT. This gives the protein CASSLIQGAEAFF.

V is TRBV3-1 (or the pseudogene TRBV3-2) and J is TRBJ2-1; TRBD1 aligns across 7 bases. The CDR3 covers 15 residues. CDR1 and CDR2 (germline): LGHDT, YNNKEL (reference sequence). V was pared by 3 bases and J by 3 bases, with 5 bases of the junction left unmatched. The CDR3 spells CASSHGQELYNEQFF. CDR3 bases: TGTGCCAGCAGCCACGGACAGGAGCTCTACAATGAGCAGTTCTTC.

This clone was observed at least ten times. The chain carries TRBV5-4 and TRBJ1-1; 7 bases are a match to TRBD1. The CDR3 totals 13 residues. Losses at the gene ends were 4 bases for V and 10 bases for J; bases not matched to a gene: 10. Germline V lookup: CDR1 SGHNT, CDR2 YYREEE (reference sequence). In DNA form, the CDR3 reads TGTGCCAGCAGCACCAGACAGGGTGAGGGAGCTTTCTTT. Amino acids: CASSTRQGEGAFF.

Concerning this clone itself: The sample has other DNA sequences that encode this CDR3 too. The J gene is TRBJ2-1, the V gene TRBV18, with TRBD2 matching over 12 bases. CDR1 and CDR2 (germline): KGHSH, LQKENI. This CDR3 has 15 residues. Trimming took 3 bases from V and 6 from J; bases not matched to a gene: 3. The chain's CDR3 is CASSPGTSGRNEQFF. DNA of the CDR3: TGTGCCAGCTCACCGGGGACTAGCGGGCGCAATGAGCAGTTCTTC.

V is TRBV10-3 and J is TRBJ1-1; D is perhaps TRBD1 (5 bases). Germline loops: CDR1 ENHRY, CDR2 SYGVKD. This CDR3 comprises 14 residues. Trimming shortened V by 2 bases and J by 4 bases, and 11 bases separated the two germline ends. For the CDR3, the DNA is TGTGCCATCAGTGAGACCGACAGTGGCACTGAAGCTTTCTTT. Translating it yields CAISETDSGTEAFF.

The V gene is TRBV2, the J gene TRBJ2-2; no clear D gene. Trimming stripped 7 bases from V and 2 bases from J, with 8 bases between. The CDR3 extends over 13 amino acids. Germline CDR1 reads SNHLY; CDR2 reads FYNNEI. The CDR3 DNA reads TGTGCCAGCACTAGGCTCAACACCGGGGAGCTGTTTTTT. Its protein is CASTRLNTGELFF.

Remarks on this clone: This same CDR3 is encoded by further DNA sequences in the sample. This chain connects TRBV18 to TRBJ2-5; TRBD2 is a possible D gene (6 bases). The CDR3 runs 14 residues. Trimming cost V 3 bases and J 5 bases, with 13 bases left between them. The V gene's germline CDR1 is KGHSH and CDR2 LQKENI. The CDR3 DNA sequence: TGTGCCAGCTCACCCCAGGAGGGCCAGGAGACCCAGTACTTC. Amino acid sequence: CASSPQEGQETQYF.

The V gene is TRBV3-1 (or the pseudogene TRBV3-2), the J gene TRBJ2-3, with TRBD2 identical over 12 bases. CDR1 and CDR2 (germline): LGHDT, YNNKEL (reference sequence). This CDR3 contains 18 residues. V dropped 0 bases and J dropped 0; count of bases not matched to a gene: 4. In DNA, the CDR3 is TGTGCCAGCAGCCAAGATGGGACTAGCGGGCTCAGCACAGATACGCAGTATTTT. Its protein product is CASSQDGTSGLSTDTQYF.

The chain uses TRBV5-1 and TRBJ2-5; the match to TRBD2 covers 16 bases. Per the germline V gene, CDR1 is SGHRS and CDR2 is YFSETQ. The V gene end was trimmed by 5 bases and the J gene end by 4 bases; junction bases not matched to a gene: 5. The CDR3 extends over 16 amino acids. CDR3 bases: TGCGCCAGCAGGGGGACTAGCGGGAGGGCCTTAGAGACCCAGTACTTC. Protein product: CASRGTSGRALETQYF.

Concerning this clone itself: The sample holds other DNA sequences that translate to the same CDR3. The rearrangement joins TRBV27 to TRBJ1-1; 10 bases fit TRBD1. V shed 6 bases and J 5 bases; nucleotides not matched to a gene: 3. Germline CDR1 is MNHEY and CDR2 is SMNVEV (reference sequence). There are 13 residues in the CDR3. CDR3 loop: CASRWTGGTEAFF. In DNA, the CDR3 is TGTGCCAGCAGGTGGACAGGGGGGACTGAAGCTTTCTTT.

As for this clone: Other DNA sequences from this sample encode an identical CDR3 as well. The chain is built from TRBV5-1 and TRBJ1-2, with 7 nucleotides matching TRBD1. The V gene's germline CDR1 is SGHRS and CDR2 YFSETQ. The CDR3 loop spans 15 amino acids. Losses at the gene ends were 0 bases for V and 4 bases for J; bases not matched to a gene: 6. The DNA for the CDR3 is TGCGCCAGCAGCTTGGTCGGCCAGGGGGGCTATGGCTACACCTTC. This encodes CASSLVGQGGYGYTF. Together with reference TRBV5-1 and TRBJ1-2, the CDR3 gives the full variable domain: KAGVTQTPRYLIKTRGQQVTLSCSPISGHRSVSWYQQTPGQGLQFLFEYFSETQRNKGNFPGRFSGRQFSNSRSEMNVSTLELGDSALYLCASSLVGQGGYGYTFGSGTRLTVV.

In this sample, this clone turned up a few times. This chain joins TRBV6-1 and TRBJ2-1; TRBD2 might be the D (6 bases). Trimming stripped 1 base from V and 5 bases from J, with 12 bases between. The CDR3 has 15 residues. Germline CDR1 is MNHNS and CDR2 is SASEGT. The CDR3 region is CASSEGRGGNNEQFF. The CDR3 DNA reads TGTGCCAGCAGTGAAGGGAGGGGCGGCAACAATGAGCAGTTCTTC.

The genes are TRBV19 and TRBJ2-3; the match to TRBD2 covers 8 bases. CDR1 and CDR2 from the germline V gene are LNHDA and SQIVND (reference sequence). CDR3 length: 14 residues. With V trimmed by 5 bases and J by 4 bases, 5 bases remained unmatched. In nucleotides, the CDR3 is TGTGCCAGTAGTCCCGGGACTAGGGCAGATACGCAGTATTTT. Amino acid sequence: CASSPGTRADTQYF.

This clone was found a few times. The chain recombines TRBV7-3 with TRBJ2-7; 10 positions match TRBD2. Germline V CDR1 and CDR2: SGHTA, FQGTGA. V gave up 5 bases and J gave up 3 bases; unmatched junction bases: 13. This CDR3 comprises 17 residues. CDR3 nucleotides: TGTGCCAGCAGCCCCTTGGGAATAGCGGGAGGAGGCTACGAGCAGTACTTC. Translation: CASSPLGIAGGGYEQYF.

The CDR3 loop reads CASSLQGETQYF. The CDR3 DNA reads as TGTGCCAGCAGCTTACAGGGAGAGACCCAGTACTTC. The chain is built from TRBV7-8 and TRBJ2-5, with D possibly matching TRBD1 (5 bases). Germline CDR1 SGHVS, CDR2 FQNEAQ. The CDR3 is 12 amino acids. Trimming took 2 bases from V and 4 from J, leaving 5 bases between them.

The J gene is TRBJ2-7, the V gene TRBV5-4; 12 bases fit TRBD2. V shed 4 bases, J shed 3 bases, and the junction held 5 bases outside the gene matches. Germline CDR1 reads SGHNT; CDR2 reads YYREEE (reference sequence). The CDR3 has 15 amino acids. The CDR3 DNA is TGTGCCAGCAGCCATAGACTAGCGGGAGACTACGAGCAGTACTTC. This encodes CASSHRLAGDYEQYF. Supplemented by reference TRBV5-4 and TRBJ2-7, the full variable domain reads ETGVTQSPTHLIKTRGQQVTLRCSSQSGHNTVSWYQQALGQGPQFIFQYYREEENGRGNFPPRFSGLQFPNYSSELNVNALELDDSALYLCASSHRLAGDYEQYFGPGTRLTVT.

V gene TRBV6-6 combines with J gene TRBJ1-1; TRBD1 agrees at 9 bases. The CDR3 runs to 16 residues. Germline CDR1 reads MNHNY; CDR2 reads SVGAGI (reference sequence). The V segment lost 2 bases and the J segment 5 bases; nucleotides outside the gene matches: 9. The CDR3 coding sequence is TGTGCCAGCAGTTACAGTACACAGGGGGCGGCGACTGAAGCTTTCTTT. It specifies CASSYSTQGAATEAFF.

This CDR3 reads CASSRGGGSSYEQYF. The CDR3 DNA reads TGTGCCAGCAGCCGCGGGGGAGGGAGCTCCTACGAGCAGTACTTC. This chain joins TRBV3-1 (or the pseudogene TRBV3-2) and TRBJ2-7; TRBD2 matches at 7 bases. The CDR3 totals 15 residues. Germline assignment: CDR1 LGHDT and CDR2 YNNKEL (reference sequence). The J segment lost 0 bases and the V segment lost 4 bases, leaving 6 bases of the junction unmatched.

The chain joins TRBV19 to TRBJ1-2; tentative D call: TRBD1 (5 bases). The CDR3 has 12 residues. Germline V CDR1 and CDR2: LNHDA, SQIVND (reference sequence). The V gene lost 8 bases and the J gene lost 2 bases, with 9 bases spanning the gap. CDR3 loop: CASGDSNYGYTF. Written as DNA, the CDR3 is TGTGCCAGTGGGGACTCCAACTATGGCTACACCTTC.